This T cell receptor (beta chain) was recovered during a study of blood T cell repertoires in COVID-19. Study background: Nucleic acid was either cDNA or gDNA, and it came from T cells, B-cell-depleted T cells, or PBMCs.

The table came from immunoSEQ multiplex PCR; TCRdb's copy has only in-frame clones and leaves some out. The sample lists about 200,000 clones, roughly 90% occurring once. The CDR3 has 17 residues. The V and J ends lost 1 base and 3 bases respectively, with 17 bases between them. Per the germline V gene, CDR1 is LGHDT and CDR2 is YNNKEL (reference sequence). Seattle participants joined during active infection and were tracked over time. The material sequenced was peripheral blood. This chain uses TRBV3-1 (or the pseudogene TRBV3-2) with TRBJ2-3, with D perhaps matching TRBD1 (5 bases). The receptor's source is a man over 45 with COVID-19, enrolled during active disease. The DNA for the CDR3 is TGTGCCAGCAGCCAAGTCGTCCGGCAGGGATGGACAGATACGCAGTATTTT. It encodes CASSQVVRQGWTDTQYF.